Sequencing of this T cell receptor (beta chain) was carried out in a study of blood T cell repertoires in COVID-19. About the research overall: Collection of acute and convalescent COVID-19 samples took place in the United States, Italy and Spain. T cells, B-cell-depleted T cells, or PBMCs provided the cDNA or gDNA that served as material.

V lost 5 bases and J lost 0, with 11 bases in between. This CDR3 region has 15 residues. Germline assignment: CDR1 SGHTA and CDR2 FQGNSA. The authors' processing: Nucleated cell number was recorded as an estimate derived from reference gene primer amplification. Clones were read by immunoSEQ multiplex PCR, and TCRdb kept only the in-frame ones, dropping some. V and J calls and clone size come straight from that table; D and trimming were deduced from the DNA. The sample consists of approximately 430,000 clones, about nine tenths of them appearing once. The origin of this receptor is a woman in her 30s with active or convalescent COVID-19. V gene TRBV7-2 combines with J gene TRBJ2-1, with D tentatively TRBD1 (5 bases). Sequences were obtained from peripheral blood. The CDR3 loop is CASSIHRSSYNEQFF. Written as DNA, the CDR3 is TGTGCCAGCAGCATCCACAGGAGCTCCTACAATGAGCAGTTCTTC.